Below are 10 T cell receptor beta chains sequenced from a single sample in a study of T cell clonality in common variable immunodeficiency. Sequenced by immunoSEQ multiplex PCR; TCRdb stores in-frame clones only, minus some. The record shows about 44,000 clones for this sample, with no singletons present. Material for sequencing was peripheral blood mononuclear cells. The origin of the receptors is a person between 18 and 70 years old in good health.

A remark on this clone: Read sequence stops 3 residues before the CDR3 end, and the germline J gene provides the missing end. The V call is TRBV6-2 or TRBV6-3, the J call TRBJ1-1; TRBD1 matches 7 bases. CDR1 and CDR2 (germline): MNHEY, SVGEGT. The CDR3 length is 16 residues. Trimming at V came to 6 bases and at J to 0 bases, leaving 10 bases not matched to a gene. The CDR3 bases that were read are TGTGCCAGCAGCCGGGGAGGGGGCTGGGTGAACACTGAA. This encodes CASSRGGGWVNTE. The entire CDR3 reads CASSRGGGWVNTEAFF.

This clone was observed many times. The CDR3 end is not reached by the read, which stops 3 residues before it; the germline J gene fills it in. This rearrangement joins TRBV5-1 to TRBJ2-5, with TRBD1 matching over 12 bases. Germline-derived CDR1 and CDR2 are SGHRS and YFSETQ. The CDR3 is made up of 15 amino acids. V lost 2 bases and J lost 5; bases outside the gene matches: 4. CDR3: CASSFGDRGQETQYF. The DNA read from the CDR3 is TGCGCCAGCAGCTTCGGGGACAGGGGGCAGGAGACC.

This clone was found many times. With the read ending 3 residues before the CDR3 end, the germline J gene is used to fill in that end. This chain links TRBV7-3 with TRBJ1-1, with 9 bases aligning to TRBD1. Germline CDR1 is SGHTA and CDR2 is FQGTGA. The CDR3 runs to 14 residues. V trimming: 4 bases; J trimming: 4 bases; junction bases outside the gene matches: 4. CDR3 bases read: TGTGCCAGCAGCTCCACAGGGGGCGGCACTGAA. Protein product: CASSSTGGGTE. The complete CDR3 protein is CASSSTGGGTEAFF.

This clone appeared many times. The read falls 3 residues short of the CDR3 end, and the missing part is taken from the germline J gene. The rearrangement joins TRBV4-1 to TRBJ2-7; 7 bases align to TRBD2. CDR1 MGHRA and CDR2 YSYEKL come from the germline V gene. The CDR3 loop spans 15 amino acids. V was clipped by 1 base and J by 3 bases; unmatched bases: 6. CDR3 loop: CASSQGEGFSYEQYF. Incomplete CDR3 DNA: TGCGCCAGCAGCCAAGGGGAGGGGTTCAGCTACGAG.

Many counts were recorded for this clone. Coverage ceases 3 residues before the CDR3 finishes, and the germline J gene fills in the end. The chain links TRBV28 to TRBJ2-1, with 8 nucleotides matching TRBD1. With 6 bases clipped from V and 2 bases from J, the junction kept 6 bases outside the gene matches. The CDR3 covers 15 residues. The germline CDR1 and CDR2 sequences are MDHEN and SYDVKM. The CDR3 sequence is CASRSGTGPYNEQFF. The covered CDR3 bases are TGTGCCAGCAGGTCCGGGACAGGACCCTACAATGAG.

This clone was observed at least ten times. Read sequence stops 3 residues before the CDR3 end, and the germline J gene provides the missing end. J is TRBJ2-3 and V is TRBV20-1; 11 positions match TRBD2. The germline gives CDR1 DFQATT, CDR2 SNEGSKA (reference sequence). There are 15 residues in the CDR3. The DNA read from the CDR3 is TGCAGTGCTAGAGAAATGACTAGCGGGGTTGAAACG. As protein: CSAREMTSGVET. The entire CDR3 protein is CSAREMTSGVETQYF.

Many counts were recorded for this clone. The read falls 3 residues short of the CDR3 end, and the missing part is taken from the germline J gene. V usage is TRBV7-6 and J usage is TRBJ2-7, with TRBD2 matching over 8 bases. The trim removed 1 base at V and 3 bases at J, leaving 8 bases unmatched. There are 16 residues in the CDR3. Germline V lookup: CDR1 SGHVS, CDR2 FNYEAQ. The CDR3 loop reads CASSLGGGREDYEQYF. The CDR3 bases that were read are TGTGCCAGCAGCTTAGGGGGGGGGCGGGAGGACTACGAG.

In this sample, this clone turned up many times. The CDR3 is cut off 3 residues early in the read; its end comes from the germline J gene. V usage is TRBV29-1 and J usage is TRBJ2-5, with 12 bases matching TRBD1. CDR1 is SQVTM, CDR2 ANQGSEA, per germline. The CDR3 contains 17 residues. Losses at the gene ends were 1 base for V and 7 bases for J; bases not matched to a gene: 13. CDR3 bases read: TGCAGCGTTGAAGGCCTCCGGGACAGGGGGCGAGTAGGGACC. This codes for CSVEGLRDRGRVGT. The full CDR3 sequence reads CSVEGLRDRGRVGTQYF.

This clone was seen at least ten times. The CDR3 is cut off 3 residues early in the read; its end comes from the germline J gene. The V call is TRBV29-1, the J call TRBJ1-1; the match to TRBD1 covers 7 bases. The junction had 9 bases not matched to a gene; V was cut back by 7 bases and J by 4 bases. This CDR3 contains 13 residues. Germline V gene lookup returns CDR1 SQVTM and CDR2 ANQGSEA. CDR3 sequence reads: CSARQGRATEAFF. The covered CDR3 bases are TGCAGCGCTCGACAGGGAAGGGCCACTGAA.

Many counts were recorded for this clone. The read comes to an end 3 residues before the CDR3 does, leaving the germline J gene to fill in the end. The chain recombines TRBV7-9 with TRBJ2-7, with 8 bases fitting TRBD1. This CDR3 is 14 amino acids long. Unmatched junction bases numbered 5, after V lost 5 bases and J lost 2 bases. In germline, CDR1 is SEHNR, CDR2 FQNEAQ (reference sequence). The CDR3 bases that were read are TGTGCCAGCAGCAACCGGGACAGGACCTACGAG. Its protein product is CASSNRDRTYE. The complete CDR3 protein is CASSNRDRTYEQYF.